This passage covers 13 T cell receptor beta chains from one sample sequenced in a study of blood T cell repertoires in COVID-19. TCRdb's table, derived via immunoSEQ multiplex PCR, lists solely in-frame clones and lacks some. The sample yields some 110,000 clones, roughly 76% seen once. Sequenced input: peripheral blood. The origin of the receptors is a woman aged 70-85 years with acute or convalescent COVID-19.

The genes are TRBV30 and TRBJ2-7; 8 nucleotides agree with TRBD2. Unmatched junction bases numbered 8, after V lost 0 bases and J lost 4 bases. There are 15 residues in the CDR3. Germline V gene sequence: CDR1 GTSNPN, CDR2 SVGIG (reference sequence). CDR3: CAWSVGLAGWYEQYF. The CDR3 DNA reads as TGTGCCTGGAGTGTAGGCCTAGCGGGTTGGTACGAGCAGTACTTC.

This chain links TRBV6-2 or TRBV6-3 with TRBJ2-7, with 13 nucleotides matching TRBD2. The junction had 7 bases not matched to a gene; V was cut back by 5 bases and J by 3 bases. CDR1 MNHEY and CDR2 SVGEGT come from the germline V gene. The CDR3 extends over 16 amino acids. The CDR3 coding sequence is TGTGCCAGCAGTCTTGGACTAGCGGGGGTACTCTACGAGCAGTACTTC. It encodes CASSLGLAGVLYEQYF.

The chain has TRBV19 and TRBJ2-2; possible D gene TRBD2, 6 bases. The CDR3 runs 11 residues. V was cut by 6 bases and J by 10 bases, with 9 bases left in between. Germline-derived CDR1 and CDR2 are LNHDA and SQIVND (reference sequence). The CDR3 here is CASRGGLELFF. Written as DNA, the CDR3 is TGTGCCAGTAGGGGAGGATTGGAGCTGTTTTTT.

The rearrangement uses TRBV3-1 (or the pseudogene TRBV3-2) and TRBJ1-3; D is perhaps TRBD1 (6 bases). Deletions cut 1 base from V and 2 bases from J, with 12 bases between. The germline CDR1 and CDR2 sequences are LGHDT and YNNKEL (reference sequence). CDR3 length equals 16 residues. Here the CDR3 DNA reads TGTGCCAGCAGCCAAGTGCCCGGGGGGCCTGGAAACACCATATATTTT. Its translation is CASSQVPGGPGNTIYF.

The chain is built from TRBV7-2 and TRBJ2-5; no clear D gene. Trimming shortened V by 3 bases and J by 2 bases, and 7 bases separated the two germline ends. The CDR3 contains 13 residues. Germline V gene sequence: CDR1 SGHTA, CDR2 FQGNSA. In DNA form, the CDR3 reads TGTGCCAGCAGCTTCGTCAGACAAGAGACCCAGTACTTC. Encoded protein: CASSFVRQETQYF.

The rearrangement links TRBV14 to TRBJ1-1; D remains unclear. Per germline, CDR1 SGHDN and CDR2 FVKESK. This CDR3 contains 15 residues. Trimming took off 0 bases at V and 4 bases at J, with 12 bases between the two ends. The CDR3 DNA follows: TGTGCCAGCAGCCAAGATCCTCCCGGGAGCACTGAAGCTTTCTTT. This codes for CASSQDPPGSTEAFF.

This clone was observed a handful of times. The chain has TRBV5-6 and TRBJ2-7; the D is unclear. V shed 0 bases and J shed 1 base, with 8 bases lying between them. The CDR3 is made up of 14 amino acids. Germline CDR1 SGHDT, CDR2 YYEEEE. CDR3 sequence reads: CASSLGSESYEQYF. The CDR3, as DNA: TGTGCCAGCAGCTTGGGGTCGGAGTCCTACGAGCAGTACTTC.

This sequence joins TRBV19 and TRBJ1-2, with D perhaps TRBD1 (6 bases). The CDR3 has 13 amino acids. The V gene's germline CDR1 is LNHDA and CDR2 SQIVND (reference sequence). Trimming removed 5 bases from V and 3 bases from J, with 10 bases in between. The CDR3 region is CASSSRQDYGYTF. The CDR3 DNA sequence: TGTGCCAGTAGTTCACGACAGGACTATGGCTACACCTTC.

This clone was seen a few times. CDR3 sequence (DNA): TGTGCCAGCAGTTACGGTGGGGGGGCATCCCAGCATTTT. Residues: CASSYGGGASQHF. The chain has TRBV6-2 or TRBV6-3 and TRBJ1-5; D is perhaps TRBD1 (6 bases). Trimming left V 2 bases short and J 11 bases short, with 13 bases between. The CDR3 totals 13 residues. CDR1 is MNHEY, CDR2 SVGEGT, per germline.

The chain uses TRBV28 and TRBJ1-1; D call uncertain. Germline-derived CDR1 and CDR2 are MDHEN and SYDVKM. CDR3 length equals 12 residues. The germline V and J ends were trimmed by 7 bases and 3 bases, with 9 bases remaining between them. The CDR3 spells CASKLPHTEAFF. The CDR3 nucleotides are TGTGCCAGCAAACTACCCCACACTGAAGCTTTCTTT. Together with reference TRBV28 and TRBJ1-1, the CDR3 gives the full variable domain: DVKVTQSSRYLVKRTGEKVFLECVQDMDHENMFWYRQDPGLGLRLIYFSYDVKMKEKGDIPEGYSVSREKKERFSLILESASTNQTSMYLCASKLPHTEAFFGQGTRLTVV.

The V and J genes are TRBV4-3 and TRBJ1-4, with a weak D call TRBD1 (5 bases). The CDR3 runs to 18 residues. V dropped 0 bases and J dropped 8 bases, with 22 bases sitting between them. Germline assignment: CDR1 LGHNA and CDR2 YSLEER. The CDR3 protein is CASSQEGRGSVRREKLFF. The CDR3 DNA sequence: TGCGCCAGCAGCCAAGAAGGGAGGGGAAGTGTCCGGAGGGAAAAACTGTTTTTT.

The chain is built from TRBV9 and TRBJ1-6; 9 nucleotides agree with TRBD1. Losses at the gene ends were 6 bases for V and 7 bases for J; bases not matched to a gene: 5. CDR1 is SGDLS, CDR2 YYNGEE, per germline. The CDR3 spans 14 residues. CDR3 sequence (DNA): TGTGCCAGCACCCTGGACAGGGGCAATTCACCCCTCCACTTT. It translates to CASTLDRGNSPLHF.

The chain links TRBV6-5 to TRBJ1-1; D not certain. CDR1 is MNHEY and CDR2 is SVGAGI in the germline V gene. The CDR3 runs to 16 residues. Trimming left V 0 bases short and J 1 base short, with 12 bases between. The CDR3 here is CASSYSMTSRNTEAFF. CDR3 sequence (DNA): TGTGCCAGCAGTTACTCGATGACAAGCCGGAACACTGAAGCTTTCTTT.